What follows is one T cell receptor (beta chain) and its context. This clonotype has ten or more counts. The specificity of this receptor is unknown. Per-base qualities were not stored, and no clone one base away is much larger. The sample comes from a study of T cells of healthy individuals (dated by TCRdb to 2017 to 2018). The method was 5' RACE. Sequencing used an Illumina MiSeq. In-frame beta chains were kept once TCRdb had trimmed the public reads at Q25 with fastp and called clones with MiXCR. Each CDR3 protein gets just one entry, which takes the most common genes and DNA from the rows behind it. Counted in this sample were 60,000 to 80,000 distinct CDR3 sequences; around 15% of them appeared once. The ten largest clones represent 4% to 5% of the sample. The CDR3 runs 17 amino acids, cysteine and phenylalanine included. Just CDR3 DNA is preserved here, 51 bases in frame from base 1. V is shortened by 4 bases, J by 0 bases, and the region joining them spans 18 bases. Looking up the germline V gene yields CDR1 SGHTA and CDR2 FQGNSA.

This clonotype was sampled from a human donor in good health. The sequence is built from TRBV7-2 and TRBJ1-2; the best D guess is TRBD1, with 5 bases matching. CDR3 reads: CASSSRDGLAPNYGYTF. The DNA sequence follows: TGTGCCAGCAGCTCCCGGGACGGCTTGGCTCCTAACTATGGCTACACCTTC.